A selection of T cell receptor beta chains follows, all from one sample in a study of T cell responses to AZD1222 COVID-19 vaccine. Sequencing used immunoSEQ multiplex PCR; TCRdb keeps in-frame clones, though not all of them. The repertoire holds approximately 100,000 clones, with about 94% as singletons. The sequenced sample was peripheral blood, obtained on day 0 of AZD1222 vaccination. The receptors stem from an adult in good health. Each CDR3 is given with its conserved first and last residue. A D gene is named only where the DNA matches it firmly. The listing skips clone size in some rows; elsewhere it reads once, few, many or a size class.

v_call: TRBV19; d_call: NA; clone_size: NA; j_call: TRBJ2-7; cdr3_nt: TGTGCCAGTAGTTTCCGCCAGCGGCGCGAGCAGTACTTC; cdr3_aa: CASSFRQRREQYF
v_call: TRBV30; d_call: TRBD1; clone_size: NA; j_call: TRBJ2-7; cdr3_nt: TGTGCCTGGAAGGGGATAGGGACAGGGCGGTACGAGCAGTACTTC; cdr3_aa: CAWKGIGTGRYEQYF
v_call: TRBV4-1; d_call: TRBD2; clone_size: NA; j_call: TRBJ2-1; cdr3_nt: TGCGCCAGCAGCCGACATGCCCTTCTGGGGACTAGCGGGAGGAATGAGCAGTTCTTC; cdr3_aa: CASSRHALLGTSGRNEQFF
v_call: TRBV11-3; d_call: TRBD2; clone_size: NA; j_call: TRBJ2-7; cdr3_nt: TGTGCCAGCAGCCGTCGACTAGCGGGAGGCGAGCAGTACTTC; cdr3_aa: CASSRRLAGGEQYF
v_call: TRBV9; d_call: TRBD2; clone_size: NA; j_call: TRBJ2-1; cdr3_nt: TGTGCCAGCAGCTACGGACTAGGAACCTACAATGAGCAGTTCTTC; cdr3_aa: CASSYGLGTYNEQFF
v_call: TRBV12-5; d_call: NA; clone_size: NA; j_call: TRBJ2-7; cdr3_nt: TGTGCTAGTGGTAGCGGGTCCGACGAGCAGTACTTC; cdr3_aa: CASGSGSDEQYF
v_call: TRBV5-1; d_call: NA; clone_size: NA; j_call: TRBJ2-7; cdr3_nt: TGCGCCAGCAGCCTGGGGGAACAGGGATCCGAGCAGTACTTC; cdr3_aa: CASSLGEQGSEQYF
v_call: TRBV6-1; d_call: NA; clone_size: NA; j_call: TRBJ1-2; cdr3_nt: TGTGCCAGCAGTGAAGCAGGAACCGATGGCTACACCTTC; cdr3_aa: CASSEAGTDGYTF
v_call: TRBV5-1; d_call: NA; clone_size: once; j_call: TRBJ1-5; cdr3_nt: TGCGCCAGCAGCCCCGAGCCTGATCAGCCCCAGCATTTT; cdr3_aa: CASSPEPDQPQHF
v_call: TRBV20-1; d_call: NA; clone_size: NA; j_call: TRBJ1-4; cdr3_nt: TGCAGTGCTAGTACAGGCTTGGATGAAAAACTGTTTTTT; cdr3_aa: CSASTGLDEKLFF
v_call: TRBV6-4; d_call: NA; clone_size: few; j_call: TRBJ2-2; cdr3_nt: TGTGCCAGCAGTGCTGAGATTAGCGGGGAGCTGTTTTTT; cdr3_aa: CASSAEISGELFF
v_call: TRBV28; d_call: NA; clone_size: NA; j_call: TRBJ2-7; cdr3_nt: TGTGCCAGCAGTCTCCCGGTAGCGCTCAATACCTACGAGCAGTACTTC; cdr3_aa: CASSLPVALNTYEQYF
v_call: TRBV12-3/TRBV12-4; d_call: NA; clone_size: few; j_call: TRBJ1-3; cdr3_nt: TGTGCCAGCAGTTCAGGAAACACCATATATTTT; cdr3_aa: CASSSGNTIYF
v_call: TRBV30; d_call: TRBD2; clone_size: NA; j_call: TRBJ2-3; cdr3_nt: TGTGCCTGGAGTCGGACTAGCCGAACAGGGACGCAGTATTTT; cdr3_aa: CAWSRTSRTGTQYF
v_call: TRBV28; d_call: NA; clone_size: NA; j_call: TRBJ2-7; cdr3_nt: TGTGCCAGCAAGGGGCCCTCAGAGGTGATGGGGCAGTACTTC; cdr3_aa: CASKGPSEVMGQYF